This T cell receptor beta chain was identified during a study of blood T cell repertoires in COVID-19. Repertoires were generated with immunoSEQ multiplex PCR, while TCRdb's copy carries only in-frame clones and drops some. The sample lists fewer than 250,000 clones; around four fifths were seen once. Germline assignment: CDR1 SNHLY and CDR2 FYNNEI. The CDR3 has 13 residues. Trimming took off 5 bases at V and 5 bases at J, with 9 bases between the two ends. This clone turned up a few times. The chain is built from TRBV2 and TRBJ2-2; weak D call: TRBD1 (6 bases). The sequenced sample consisted of peripheral blood. The source is a man aged 55 to 69 with COVID-19, enrolled during active disease. CDR3 sequence: CASSIDRTGELFF. The CDR3 DNA reads TGTGCCAGCAGTATAGACAGGACCGGGGAGCTGTTTTTT.